The source of this TCR beta chain is a study of T-cell reconstitution after alpha-beta-depleted transplantation in children. Study outcomes and limitations: About two months after transplant, alpha-beta T cells reportedly came from several hundred expanded graft clones. T-cell counts and diversity at one year following transplant were attributed mainly to newly produced T cells. Surviving recipient T cells and thymic progenitors produced the high day-60 TCRbeta diversity seen in some patients.

V dropped 10 bases and J dropped 3; count of bases not matched to a gene: 8. This CDR3 has 13 amino acids. This clonotype has ten or more counts. Antigen specificity is unknown. Using unique molecular identifiers, the investigators prepared the TCRbeta library. Via MiXCR, TCRdb re-called the PCR reads, giving one row per CDR3 protein. The repertoire holds roughly 670,000 distinct CDR3 sequences, with less than 15% as singletons. This chain uses TRBV12-3 or TRBV12-4 with TRBJ1-2; 7 positions agree with TRBD1. This sample comprised PBMCs, obtained before TCRalphabeta/CD19-depleted stem cell transplant. This TCR was sampled from a girl aged 2-10 years with congenital amegakaryocytic thrombocytopenia, due to receive a stem cell transplant. The CDR3 protein is CAIKNRGDYGYTF. In DNA form, the CDR3 reads TGTGCCATCAAAAACAGGGGTGACTATGGCTACACCTTC.